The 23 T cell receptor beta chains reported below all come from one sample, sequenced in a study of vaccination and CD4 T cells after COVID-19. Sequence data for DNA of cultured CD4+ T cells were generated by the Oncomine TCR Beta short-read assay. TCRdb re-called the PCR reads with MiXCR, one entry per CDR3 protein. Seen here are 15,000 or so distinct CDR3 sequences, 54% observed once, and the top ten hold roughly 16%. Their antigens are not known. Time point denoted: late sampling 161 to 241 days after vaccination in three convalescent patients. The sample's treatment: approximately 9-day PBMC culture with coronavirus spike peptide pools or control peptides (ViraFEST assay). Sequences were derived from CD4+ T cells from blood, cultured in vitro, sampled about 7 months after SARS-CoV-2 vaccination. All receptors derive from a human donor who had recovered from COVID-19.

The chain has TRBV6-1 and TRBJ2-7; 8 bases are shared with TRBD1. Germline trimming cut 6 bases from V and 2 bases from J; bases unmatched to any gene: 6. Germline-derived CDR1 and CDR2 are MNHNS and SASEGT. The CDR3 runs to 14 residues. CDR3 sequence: CASRKRQGPYEQYF. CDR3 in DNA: TGTGCCAGCAGGAAAAGACAGGGGCCCTACGAGCAGTACTTC.

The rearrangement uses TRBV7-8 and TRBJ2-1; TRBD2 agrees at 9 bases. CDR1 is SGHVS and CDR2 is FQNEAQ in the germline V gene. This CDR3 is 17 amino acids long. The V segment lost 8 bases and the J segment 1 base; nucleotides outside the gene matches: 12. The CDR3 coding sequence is TGTGCCAGCTCGTCCGGCGGGGGGGCCGGGTCCTACAATGAGCAGTTCTTC. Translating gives CASSSGGGAGSYNEQFF.

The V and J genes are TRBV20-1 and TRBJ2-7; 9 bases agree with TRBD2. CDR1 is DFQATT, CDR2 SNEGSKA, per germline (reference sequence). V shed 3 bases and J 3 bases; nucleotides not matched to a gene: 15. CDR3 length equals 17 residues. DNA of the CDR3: TGCAGTGCTAGTCCCAGCGGGGGGACCACTTTACACTACGAGCAGTACTTC. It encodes CSASPSGGTTLHYEQYF.

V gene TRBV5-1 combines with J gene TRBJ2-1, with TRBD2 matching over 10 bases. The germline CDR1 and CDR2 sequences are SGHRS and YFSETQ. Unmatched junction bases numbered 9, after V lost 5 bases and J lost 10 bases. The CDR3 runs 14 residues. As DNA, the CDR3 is TGCGCCAGCAGATCTTCCGGGACTAGCGAGGAGCAGTTCTTC. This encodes CASRSSGTSEEQFF.

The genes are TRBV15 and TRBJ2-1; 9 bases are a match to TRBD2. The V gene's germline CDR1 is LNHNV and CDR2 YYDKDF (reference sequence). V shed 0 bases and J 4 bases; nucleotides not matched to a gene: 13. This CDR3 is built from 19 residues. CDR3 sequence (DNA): TGTGCCACCAGCAGAGATCTTAGGACTTCTAGCGGGAAATACAATGAGCAGTTCTTC. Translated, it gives CATSRDLRTSSGKYNEQFF.

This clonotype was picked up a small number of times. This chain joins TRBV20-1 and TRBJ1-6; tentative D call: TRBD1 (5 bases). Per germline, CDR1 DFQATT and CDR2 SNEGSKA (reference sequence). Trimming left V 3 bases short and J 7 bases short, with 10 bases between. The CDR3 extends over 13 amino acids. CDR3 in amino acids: CSARLQGNSPLHF. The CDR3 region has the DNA TGCAGTGCTAGGTTGCAGGGCAATTCACCCCTCCACTTT.

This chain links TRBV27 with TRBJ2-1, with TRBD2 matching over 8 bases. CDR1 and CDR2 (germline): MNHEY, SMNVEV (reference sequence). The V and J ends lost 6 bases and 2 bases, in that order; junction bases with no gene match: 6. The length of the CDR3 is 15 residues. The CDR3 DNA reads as TGTGCCAGCAGACTAGCGGACAGAGCCTACAATGAGCAGTTCTTC. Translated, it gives CASRLADRAYNEQFF.

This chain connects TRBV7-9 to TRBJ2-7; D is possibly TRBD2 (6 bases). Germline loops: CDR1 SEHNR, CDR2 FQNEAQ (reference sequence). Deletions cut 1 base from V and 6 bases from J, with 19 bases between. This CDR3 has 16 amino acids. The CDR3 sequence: CASSLDLAGTSREQYF. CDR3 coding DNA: TGTGCCAGCAGCTTAGATTTGGCGGGGACGAGCCGCGAGCAGTACTTC.

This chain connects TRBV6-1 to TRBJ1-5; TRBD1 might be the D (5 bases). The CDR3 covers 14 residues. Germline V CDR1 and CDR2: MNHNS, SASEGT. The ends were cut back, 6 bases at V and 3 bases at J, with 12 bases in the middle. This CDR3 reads CASSAYGANQPQHF. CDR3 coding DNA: TGTGCCAGCAGCGCTTATGGGGCCAATCAGCCCCAGCATTTT.

The CDR3 loop reads CSVRLNADTQYF. CDR3 DNA: TGCAGCGTCCGACTGAATGCAGATACGCAGTATTTT. The V and J genes are TRBV29-1 and TRBJ2-3; D is uncertain. The CDR3 is 12 residues long. The germline V gene encodes CDR1 SQVTM and CDR2 ANQGSEA. The ends were cut back, 6 bases at V and 4 bases at J, with 11 bases in the middle.

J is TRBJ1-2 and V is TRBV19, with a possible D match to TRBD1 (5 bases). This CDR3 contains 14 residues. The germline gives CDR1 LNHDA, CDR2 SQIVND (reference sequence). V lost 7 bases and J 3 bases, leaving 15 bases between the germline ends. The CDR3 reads CASTVAGSDYGYTF. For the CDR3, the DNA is TGTGCCAGTACCGTGGCAGGGTCAGACTATGGCTACACCTTC.

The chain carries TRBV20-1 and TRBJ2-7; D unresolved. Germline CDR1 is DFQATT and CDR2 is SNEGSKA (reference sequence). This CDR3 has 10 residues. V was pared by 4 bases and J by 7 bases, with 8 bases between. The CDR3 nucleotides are TGCAGTGCTATCTCCGGGGAGCAGTACTTC. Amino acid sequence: CSAISGEQYF.

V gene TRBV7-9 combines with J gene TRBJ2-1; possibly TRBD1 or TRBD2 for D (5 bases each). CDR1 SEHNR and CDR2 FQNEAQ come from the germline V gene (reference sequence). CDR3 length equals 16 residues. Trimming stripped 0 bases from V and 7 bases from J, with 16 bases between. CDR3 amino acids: CASSLAGTGRRNEQFF. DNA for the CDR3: TGTGCCAGCAGCTTAGCCGGGACGGGGAGAAGAAATGAGCAGTTCTTC.

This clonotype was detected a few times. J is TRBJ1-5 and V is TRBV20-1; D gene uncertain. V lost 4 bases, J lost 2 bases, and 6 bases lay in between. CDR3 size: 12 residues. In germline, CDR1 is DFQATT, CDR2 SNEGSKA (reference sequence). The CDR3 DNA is TGCAGTGCTAACTCTGGCAATCAGCCCCAGCATTTT. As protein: CSANSGNQPQHF.

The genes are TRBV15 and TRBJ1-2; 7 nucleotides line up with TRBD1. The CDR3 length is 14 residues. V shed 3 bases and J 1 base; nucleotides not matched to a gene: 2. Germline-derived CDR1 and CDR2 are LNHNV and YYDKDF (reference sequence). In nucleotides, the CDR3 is TGTGCCACCAGCAGGGGGGACAGTAACTATGGCTACACCTTC. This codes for CATSRGDSNYGYTF.

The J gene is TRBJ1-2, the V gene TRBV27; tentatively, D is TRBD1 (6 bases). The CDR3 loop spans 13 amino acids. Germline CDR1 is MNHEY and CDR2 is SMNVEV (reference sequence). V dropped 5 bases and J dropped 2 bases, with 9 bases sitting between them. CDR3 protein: CASSLTGNYGYTF. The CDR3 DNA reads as TGTGCCAGCAGTCTCACAGGGAACTATGGCTACACCTTC.

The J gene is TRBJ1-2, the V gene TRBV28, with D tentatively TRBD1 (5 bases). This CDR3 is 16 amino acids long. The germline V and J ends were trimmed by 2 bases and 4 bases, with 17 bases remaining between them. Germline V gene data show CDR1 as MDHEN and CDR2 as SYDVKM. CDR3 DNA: TGTGCCAGCAGTTTAAGGGCCGCACGGGGCGCCTATGGCTACACCTTC. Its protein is CASSLRAARGAYGYTF.

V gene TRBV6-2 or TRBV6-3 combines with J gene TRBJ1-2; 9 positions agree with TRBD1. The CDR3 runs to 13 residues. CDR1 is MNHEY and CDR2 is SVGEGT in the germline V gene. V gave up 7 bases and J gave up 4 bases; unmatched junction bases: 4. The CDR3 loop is CASTGQGRYGYTF. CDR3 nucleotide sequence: TGTGCCAGCACCGGACAGGGGCGCTATGGCTACACCTTC.

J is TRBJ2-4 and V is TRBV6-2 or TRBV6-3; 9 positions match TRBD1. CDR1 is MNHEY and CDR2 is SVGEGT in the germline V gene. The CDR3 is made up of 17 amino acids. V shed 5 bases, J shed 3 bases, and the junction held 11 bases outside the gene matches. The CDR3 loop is CASSRPGQGTDKNIQYF. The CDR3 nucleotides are TGTGCCAGCAGTCGTCCGGGACAGGGTACCGACAAAAACATTCAGTACTTC.

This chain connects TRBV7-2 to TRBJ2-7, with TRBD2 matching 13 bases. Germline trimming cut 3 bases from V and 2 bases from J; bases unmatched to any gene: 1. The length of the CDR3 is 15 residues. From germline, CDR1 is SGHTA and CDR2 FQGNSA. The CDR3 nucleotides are TGTGCCAGCAGCTTCGGGACTAGCGGGACCTACGAGCAGTACTTC. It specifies CASSFGTSGTYEQYF. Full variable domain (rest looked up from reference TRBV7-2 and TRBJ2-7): GAGVSQSPSNKVTEKGKDVELRCDPISGHTALYWYRQSLGQGLEFLIYFQGNSAPDKSGLPSDRFSAERTGGSVSTLTIQRTQQEDSAVYLCASSFGTSGTYEQYFGPGTRLTVT.

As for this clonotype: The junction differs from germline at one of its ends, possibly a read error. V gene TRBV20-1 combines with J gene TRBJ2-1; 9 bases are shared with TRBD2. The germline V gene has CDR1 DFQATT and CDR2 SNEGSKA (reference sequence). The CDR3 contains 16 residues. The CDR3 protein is CSARGAGGPIYNEQFF. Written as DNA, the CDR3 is TGCAGCGCTAGGGGTGCGGGAGGGCCGATCTACAATGAGCAGTTCTTC.

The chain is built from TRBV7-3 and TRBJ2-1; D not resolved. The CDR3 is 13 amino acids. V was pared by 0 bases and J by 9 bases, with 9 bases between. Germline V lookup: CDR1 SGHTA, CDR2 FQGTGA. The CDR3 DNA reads TGTGCCAGCAGCTTAACGGGTCACCGTGAGCAGTTCTTC. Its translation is CASSLTGHREQFF.

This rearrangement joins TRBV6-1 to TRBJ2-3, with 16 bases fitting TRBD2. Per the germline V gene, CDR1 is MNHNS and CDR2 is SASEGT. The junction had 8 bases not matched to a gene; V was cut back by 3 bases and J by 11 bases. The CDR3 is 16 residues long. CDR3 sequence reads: CASSDTGLAGGGRQYF. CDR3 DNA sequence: TGTGCCAGCAGTGATACGGGACTAGCGGGGGGGGGCAGGCAGTATTTT.